The 26 T cell receptor beta chains in this list originate from one sample, sequenced in a study of blood T cells in healthy people across ages. Combining a sample-barcoded 5' primer with a J-beta primer mix, a second PCR ran for 7 to 11 cycles. TCRdb reprocessed the 5' RACE reads with MiXCR, giving one entry per CDR3 protein. The data contain under 850,000 distinct CDR3 sequences, around 34% of them seen just once; the ten biggest clones take up 10% to 15%. Sequences were obtained from blood. The source of these receptors is a man younger than 30 in good health.

This clonotype was recorded once. The chain is built from TRBV2 and TRBJ2-1, with TRBD2 identical over 10 bases. The CDR3 loop spans 15 amino acids. Germline-derived CDR1 and CDR2 are SNHLY and FYNNEI. Trimming removed 4 bases from V and 9 bases from J; junction bases left unmatched: 9. DNA of the CDR3: TGTGCCAGCAGTGTTAGCGGGGGGACCATGGGTGAGCAGTTCTTC. As protein: CASSVSGGTMGEQFF.

This clonotype was counted a few times. V and J are TRBV10-3 and TRBJ2-1; D gene unclear. Trimming shortened V by 6 bases and J by 7 bases, and 19 bases separated the two germline ends. The length of the CDR3 is 15 residues. Looked up from germline, CDR1 is ENHRY and CDR2 is SYGVKD. The CDR3 loop reads CAIRATPRPENEQFF. In DNA form, the CDR3 reads TGTGCCATCAGGGCGACTCCCCGACCAGAGAATGAGCAGTTCTTC.

In its sample, this clonotype was seen a few times. The rearrangement links TRBV20-1 to TRBJ2-1; D is perhaps TRBD2 (6 bases). The J call may be wrong; the DNA end is better matched by TRBJ2-7. CDR1 is DFQATT and CDR2 is SNEGSKA in the germline V gene (reference sequence). This CDR3 is 14 amino acids long. The CDR3 bases are TGCAGTGCACCTCGACTAGTGAACTACAATGAGCAGTACTTC. Amino acids: CSAPRLVNYNEQYF.

The chain links TRBV7-9 to TRBJ2-1, with 9 bases that match TRBD2. The DNA end lines up better with TRBJ2-7; the J call may be wrong. The CDR3 contains 16 residues. CDR1 is SEHNR, CDR2 FQNEAQ, per germline (reference sequence). This CDR3 is CASRPRLADSYNEQYF. In DNA form, the CDR3 reads TGTGCCAGCAGACCTCGACTAGCGGATTCCTACAATGAGCAGTACTTC.

This clonotype was counted many times. DNA for the CDR3: TGCAGTGCTAGAGATTTCCGGGGGGGCACAGATACGCAGTATTTT. This translates into CSARDFRGGTDTQYF. The chain carries TRBV20-1 and TRBJ2-3; 7 nucleotides align to TRBD2. With 0 bases clipped from V and 1 base from J, the junction kept 4 bases outside the gene matches. The CDR3 covers 15 residues. Germline CDR1 DFQATT, CDR2 SNEGSKA (reference sequence).

V is TRBV12-3 or TRBV12-4 and J is TRBJ1-2; the D gene is possibly TRBD1 (5 bases). V was pared by 2 bases and J by 6 bases, with 13 bases between. The CDR3 runs to 14 residues. The CDR3 region is CASSLSTRGHGYTF. As DNA, the CDR3 is TGTGCCAGCAGTTTATCGACCCGGGGCCATGGCTACACCTTC.

CDR3 region: CSVDIGGRNTEAFF. CDR3 nucleotide sequence: TGCAGCGTTGACATCGGGGGCAGAAACACTGAAGCTTTCTTT. V and J are TRBV29-1 and TRBJ1-1, with D possibly being TRBD1 (6 bases). Looked up from germline, CDR1 is SQVTM and CDR2 is ANQGSEA. The CDR3 loop spans 14 amino acids. V lost 3 bases and J 2 bases, leaving 13 bases between the germline ends.

The CDR3 sequence: CASSFGSHSYEQYF. For the CDR3, the DNA is TGTGCCAGCAGTTTTGGATCTCACTCCTACGAGCAGTACTTC. The chain carries TRBV6-2 or TRBV6-3 and TRBJ2-7; D not resolved. The V end was cut by 4 bases, the J end by 0 bases, with 10 bases between. This CDR3 has 14 amino acids. The V gene's germline CDR1 is MNHEY and CDR2 SVGEGT.

This chain connects TRBV6-2 or TRBV6-3 to TRBJ2-4; D gene uncertain. The DNA end is a closer match to TRBJ2-7, so the J assignment may be wrong. Germline lookup yields CDR1 MNHEY and CDR2 SVGEGT. This CDR3 spans 11 amino acids. In DNA form, the CDR3 reads TGTGCCAGCACTTCGGCCGGCGAGCAGTACTTC. Translating it yields CASTSAGEQYF.

The chain carries TRBV4-2 and TRBJ1-5; TRBD1 agrees at 7 bases. This CDR3 has 18 amino acids. Germline V gives CDR1 LGHNA, CDR2 YNFKEQ. V shed 3 bases, J shed 2 bases, and the junction held 13 bases outside the gene matches. The CDR3 nucleotides are TGTGCCAGCAGCCATTTAAGCGGGACAGTGTATGGCAATCAGCCCCAGCATTTT. The encoded protein is CASSHLSGTVYGNQPQHF.

The chain is built from TRBV5-1 and TRBJ2-7; D uncertain. The V gene's germline CDR1 is SGHRS and CDR2 YFSETQ. The CDR3 totals 13 residues. Trimming left V 0 bases short and J 7 bases short, with 11 bases between. CDR3 in DNA: TGCGCCAGCAGCTTGGGGACCACGAGGGAGCAGTACTTC. This translates into CASSLGTTREQYF. The full variable domain, its missing parts supplied by reference TRBV5-1 and TRBJ2-7, is KAGVTQTPRYLIKTRGQQVTLSCSPISGHRSVSWYQQTPGQGLQFLFEYFSETQRNKGNFPGRFSGRQFSNSRSEMNVSTLELGDSALYLCASSLGTTREQYFGPGTRLTVT.

This clonotype was picked up a small number of times. The rearrangement joins TRBV11-2 to TRBJ2-3; 8 nucleotides agree with TRBD2. The CDR3 loop spans 18 amino acids. V lost 8 bases, J lost 1 base, and 17 bases stayed unmatched. Germline CDR1 and CDR2: SGHAT and FQNNGV. CDR3 loop: CASYLIAGKPVGTDTQYF. The CDR3 bases are TGTGCCAGCTACCTGATAGCGGGGAAGCCGGTGGGCACAGATACGCAGTATTTT.

The J gene is TRBJ2-1, the V gene TRBV4-2; D is perhaps TRBD2 (5 bases). Trimming cost V 0 bases and J 4 bases, with 16 bases left between them. From germline, CDR1 is LGHNA and CDR2 YNFKEQ. The CDR3 extends over 17 amino acids. CDR3 protein: CASSQDARRTEYNEQFF. Written as DNA, the CDR3 is TGTGCCAGCAGCCAAGATGCAAGGAGGACGGAGTACAATGAGCAGTTCTTC.

The genes are TRBV2 and TRBJ1-1; D unresolved. This CDR3 is built from 14 residues. V lost 3 bases and J 1 base, leaving 9 bases between the germline ends. The germline gives CDR1 SNHLY, CDR2 FYNNEI. The CDR3 DNA reads as TGTGCCAGCAGTGAGCAGTCTACGAACACTGAAGCTTTCTTT. Protein sequence: CASSEQSTNTEAFF. The entire variable domain, with the rest obtained from reference TRBV2 and TRBJ1-1, is as follows: EPEVTQTPSHQVTQMGQEVILRCVPISNHLYFYWYRQILGQKVEFLVSFYNNEISEKSEIFDDQFSVERPDGSNFTLKIRSTKLEDSAMYFCASSEQSTNTEAFFGQGTRLTVV.

This clonotype has ten or more counts. The CDR3 DNA sequence: TGCAGTGCTCTTTGGCTAGCGGGGGCCAGCTCCTACAATGAGCAGTTCTTC. Encoded protein: CSALWLAGASSYNEQFF. V usage is TRBV20-1 and J usage is TRBJ2-1, with 10 bases matching TRBD2. This CDR3 is built from 17 residues. V shed 5 bases, J shed 0 bases, and the junction held 10 bases outside the gene matches. Looked up from germline, CDR1 is DFQATT and CDR2 is SNEGSKA (reference sequence).

The chain recombines TRBV4-3 with TRBJ2-1; D not certain. This CDR3 has 13 amino acids. V was trimmed by 4 bases and J by 9 bases, leaving 13 bases between them. Germline CDR1 reads LGHNA; CDR2 reads YSLEER. Here the CDR3 reads CASSPSRNTEQFF. CDR3 bases: TGCGCCAGCAGCCCGAGTCGGAACACTGAGCAGTTCTTC.

This clonotype was counted between two and nine times. The gene calls are TRBV14 and TRBJ1-1; D is unresolved. In germline, CDR1 is SGHDN, CDR2 FVKESK. This CDR3 contains 14 residues. V lost 0 bases to trimming and J lost 3 bases, with 8 bases between them. The CDR3 protein is CASSQEIRDTEAFF. CDR3 nucleotide sequence: TGTGCCAGCAGCCAAGAAATAAGGGACACTGAAGCTTTCTTT.

This clonotype has only a few counts. V gene TRBV2 combines with J gene TRBJ2-6, with 9 bases identical to TRBD1. Germline CDR1 and CDR2: SNHLY and FYNNEI. This CDR3 region has 17 residues. Trimming at V came to 5 bases and at J to 2 bases, leaving 7 bases not matched to a gene. The CDR3 bases are TGTGCCAGCAGTCCCGGGACAGGGAGGGCTGGGGCCAACGTCCTGACTTTC. This encodes CASSPGTGRAGANVLTF. The full variable domain, completed using reference TRBV2 and TRBJ2-6, is EPEVTQTPSHQVTQMGQEVILRCVPISNHLYFYWYRQILGQKVEFLVSFYNNEISEKSEIFDDQFSVERPDGSNFTLKIRSTKLEDSAMYFCASSPGTGRAGANVLTFGAGSRLTVL.

This clonotype appeared a few times. The rearrangement joins TRBV6-2 or TRBV6-3 to TRBJ2-7; 8 positions agree with TRBD1. Germline V gives CDR1 MNHEY, CDR2 SVGEGT. V lost 6 bases, J lost 3 bases, and 10 bases stayed unmatched. CDR3 length equals 15 residues. CDR3 sequence (DNA): TGTGCCAGCAGCGACCGGACAGGGCGGGACTACGAGCAGTACTTC. Its protein product is CASSDRTGRDYEQYF.

This clonotype occurred a few times. The rearrangement uses TRBV18 and TRBJ1-4, with D unresolved. The germline gives CDR1 KGHSH, CDR2 LQKENI. The CDR3 covers 15 residues. The V end lost 3 bases, the J end lost 2 bases, and 10 bases lay between the germline ends. CDR3 DNA sequence: TGTGCCAGCTCACCCCAGGCGCCCACTAATGAAAAACTGTTTTTT. Residues: CASSPQAPTNEKLFF.

There are many counts of this clonotype. This rearrangement joins TRBV20-1 to TRBJ2-5, with 9 bases that match TRBD1. The germline gives CDR1 DFQATT, CDR2 SNEGSKA (reference sequence). With 0 bases clipped from V and 5 bases from J, the junction kept 4 bases outside the gene matches. The CDR3 is 14 amino acids. This CDR3 reads CSARDGTGWETQYF. The CDR3 nucleotides are TGCAGTGCTAGAGATGGGACAGGGTGGGAGACCCAGTACTTC.

This clonotype occurred a few times. The genes are TRBV11-3 and TRBJ2-1; the D is unclear. The CDR3 runs 16 residues. Looked up from germline, CDR1 is SGHNT and CDR2 is YENEEA. Deletions cut 1 base from V and 0 bases from J, with 10 bases between. In DNA form, the CDR3 reads TGTGCCAGCAGCTTAGTTTCAGCGAGCTCCTACAATGAGCAGTTCTTC. Translation: CASSLVSASSYNEQFF.

This clonotype showed up just a few times. The rearrangement links TRBV2 to TRBJ2-5, with 11 nucleotides matching TRBD2. From germline, CDR1 is SNHLY and CDR2 FYNNEI. This CDR3 comprises 15 residues. Unmatched junction bases numbered 4, after V lost 5 bases and J lost 2 bases. The CDR3 protein is CASSPGLAAQETQYF. Here the CDR3 DNA reads TGTGCCAGCAGTCCGGGACTAGCGGCACAAGAGACCCAGTACTTC.

The V call is TRBV20-1, the J call TRBJ2-1, with 10 bases identical to TRBD2. CDR1 and CDR2 from the germline V gene are DFQATT and SNEGSKA (reference sequence). CDR3 length: 15 residues. The trim removed 5 bases at V and 0 bases at J, leaving 4 bases unmatched. As DNA, the CDR3 is TGCAGTGCTGTTTCTAGCGGGGGCTCCTACAATGAGCAGTTCTTC. Protein: CSAVSSGGSYNEQFF.

This chain joins TRBV7-2 and TRBJ1-1; 9 bases match TRBD1. The J segment lost 4 bases and the V segment lost 5 bases, leaving 8 bases of the junction unmatched. The CDR3 covers 15 residues. The V gene's germline CDR1 is SGHTA and CDR2 FQGNSA. CDR3 loop: CASSGQGHRSTEAFF. The CDR3 nucleotides are TGTGCCAGCAGCGGACAGGGGCATCGGTCCACTGAAGCTTTCTTT.

This clonotype was counted once. The rearrangement uses TRBV5-4 and TRBJ2-1; D ambiguous. CDR3 size: 13 residues. Germline V gene sequence: CDR1 SGHNT, CDR2 YYREEE (reference sequence). V was trimmed by 5 bases and J by 10 bases, leaving 16 bases between them. CDR3 in DNA: TGTGCCAGCAGTGACAAGAGCTCCTACGAGCAGTTCTTC. Its translation: CASSDKSSYEQFF.